The present T cell receptor (beta chain) was sequenced within a study of T cell changes during pregnancy in multiple sclerosis. The CDR3 totals 17 residues. Germline V CDR1 and CDR2: SGHKS, YYEKEE (reference sequence). Trimming removed 4 bases at V and 0 bases at J, with 17 bases between. This clone was detected only once. Produced via immunoSEQ multiplex PCR; TCRdb's table is partial and in-frame only. The data contain some 60,000 clones, about nine tenths of them singletons. The receptor comes from a female donor in good health, enrolled as a control in a pregnancy study. The V call is TRBV5-5, the J call TRBJ2-1, with D maybe TRBD1 (5 bases). Sample: peripheral blood, taken in the first trimester of pregnancy. CDR3 sequence: CASSEPRTFSSYNEQFF. DNA of the CDR3: TGTGCCAGCAGCGAACCGAGGACATTTAGCTCCTACAATGAGCAGTTCTTC.